Described below is a single T cell receptor (beta chain) sequence and its context. The antigen is not known. The data belong to a study of molecular identifiers for immune sequencing clone quantification. Overall study results and limits: Sizes of clones that are highly expanded could be underestimated (if identical TCR molecules share a barcode).

The authors built bulk TCR libraries by previously described methods with listed TCR primers. Using its own MiXCR run on the PCR reads, TCRdb lists one record per CDR3 protein. This sample carries approximately 590,000 distinct CDR3 sequences, less than 30% of them seen once, and the ten largest clones take approximately 0.75%. Sorting captured naive CD8 T cells as CD8+CD4-CCR7+CD45RA+. The source is a human donor in good health. Some libraries in this study had Jurkat cell RNA spiked in. The sequenced material came from naive CD8+ T cells from blood, with Jurkat cell RNA spiked in. Subset described: FACS-sorted CD8+CD4-CCR7+CD45RA+ naive T cells.

The CDR3 DNA is TGTGCCAGCAGTGAGGACACCGACTATGGCTACACCTTC. It translates to CASSEDTDYGYTF. This sequence joins TRBV25-1 and TRBJ1-2; a weak D match, TRBD1 (5 bases). Per the germline V gene, CDR1 is MGHDK and CDR2 is SYGVNS. There are 13 residues in the CDR3. V shed 3 bases and J shed 3 bases, with 8 bases lying between them.